This TCR beta chain was obtained from a study of blood T cell repertoires in COVID-19. The ends lost 4 bases at V and 8 bases at J; junction bases unmatched: 6. Looked up from germline, CDR1 is WSHSY and CDR2 is SAAADI. The CDR3 is 14 residues long. Original processing notes: For nucleated cells, counts were estimated from reference gene primer amplification. The repertoire was sequenced with immunoSEQ multiplex PCR; TCRdb's copy has only in-frame clones and lacks some. The D gene and trimming were derived from the DNA, and the V and J assignments and clone size from that table. The sample yields around 290,000 clones, roughly 86% seen once.

The TCR originated in a woman under 40 who had recovered from COVID-19. This chain links TRBV10-2 with TRBJ1-3; 9 nucleotides match TRBD1. The sample comprised PBMCs or T cells enriched from blood (not recorded which). The chain's CDR3 is CASSGGTGFDTIYF. The CDR3 DNA reads TGCGCCAGCAGTGGTGGGACAGGGTTCGACACCATATATTTT.